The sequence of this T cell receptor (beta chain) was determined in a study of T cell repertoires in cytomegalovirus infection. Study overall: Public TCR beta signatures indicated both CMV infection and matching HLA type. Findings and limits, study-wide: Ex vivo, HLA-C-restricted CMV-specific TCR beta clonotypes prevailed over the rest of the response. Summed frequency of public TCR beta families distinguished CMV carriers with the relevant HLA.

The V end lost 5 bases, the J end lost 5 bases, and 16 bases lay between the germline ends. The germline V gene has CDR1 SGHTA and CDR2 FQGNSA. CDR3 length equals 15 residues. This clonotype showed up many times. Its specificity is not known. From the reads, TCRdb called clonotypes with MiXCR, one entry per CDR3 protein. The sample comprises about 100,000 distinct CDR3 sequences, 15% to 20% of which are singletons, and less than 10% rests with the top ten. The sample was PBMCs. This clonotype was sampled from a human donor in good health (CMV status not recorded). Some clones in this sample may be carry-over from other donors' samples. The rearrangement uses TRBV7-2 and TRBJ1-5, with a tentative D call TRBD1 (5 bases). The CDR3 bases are TGTGCCAGCAGCCCCACCTCTAGAGGGGATCAGCCCCAGCATTTT. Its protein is CASSPTSRGDQPQHF.